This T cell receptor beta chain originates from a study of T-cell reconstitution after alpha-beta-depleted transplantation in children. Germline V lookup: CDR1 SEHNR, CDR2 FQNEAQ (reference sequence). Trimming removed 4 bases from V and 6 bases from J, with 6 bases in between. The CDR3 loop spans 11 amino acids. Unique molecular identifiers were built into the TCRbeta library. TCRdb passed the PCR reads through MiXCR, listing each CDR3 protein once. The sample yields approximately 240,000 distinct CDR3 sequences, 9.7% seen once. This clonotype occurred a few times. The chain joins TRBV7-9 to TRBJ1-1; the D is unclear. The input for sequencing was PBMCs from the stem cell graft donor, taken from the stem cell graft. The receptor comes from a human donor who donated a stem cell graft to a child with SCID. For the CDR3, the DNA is TGTGCCAGCAGCTCTAGTCCTGAAGCTTTCTTT. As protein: CASSSSPEAFF.